This TCR beta chain was identified during a study of a mutant IDH1 vaccine in newly diagnosed glioma. Study-level background: The treated group averaged about 44 years old and was about 60% male, approximately 38% female.

Concerning this clone itself: The antigen is not known.

CDR1 and CDR2 from the germline V gene are SGHAT and FQNNGV. V was pared by 5 bases and J by 5 bases, with 6 bases of the junction left unmatched. The CDR3 runs to 14 residues. Time point noted: week 47, end of study. In every dose of vaccine, 300 ug of mutant IDH1 20-mer peptide was given alongside topical imiquimod. Patients came in for eight vaccinations, in weeks 1, 3, 5, 7, 11, 15, 19 and 23. Using immunoSEQ multiplex PCR, the repertoire was profiled, and TCRdb retains in-frame clones only, with some absent. The sample holds about 62,000 clones; around 83% are singletons and the top ten take 3.8%.

This chain joins TRBV11-2 and TRBJ2-7, with 10 bases matching TRBD1. This TCR derives from a man aged 25 to 40 with glioma. Sequencing was performed on PBMCs, taken from a glioma patient whose treatment included an IDH1 peptide vaccine. The CDR3 coding sequence is TGTGCCAGCAGCCCCGGGACAGGGGACCACGAGCAGTACTTC. Residues: CASSPGTGDHEQYF.